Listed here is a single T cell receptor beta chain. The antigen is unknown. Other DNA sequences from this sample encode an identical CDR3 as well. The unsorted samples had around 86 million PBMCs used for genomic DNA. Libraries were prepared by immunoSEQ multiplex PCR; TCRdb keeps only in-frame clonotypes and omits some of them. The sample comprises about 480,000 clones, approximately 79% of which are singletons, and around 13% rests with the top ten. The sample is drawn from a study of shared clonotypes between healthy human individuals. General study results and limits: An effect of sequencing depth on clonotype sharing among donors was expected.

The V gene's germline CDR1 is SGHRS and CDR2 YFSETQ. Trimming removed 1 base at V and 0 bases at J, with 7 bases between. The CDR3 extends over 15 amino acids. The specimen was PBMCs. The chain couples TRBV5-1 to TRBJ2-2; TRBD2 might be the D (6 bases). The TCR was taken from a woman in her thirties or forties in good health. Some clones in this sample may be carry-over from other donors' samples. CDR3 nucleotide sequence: TGCGCCAGCAGCTTGCTAGCGACGAACACCGGGGAGCTGTTTTTT. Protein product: CASSLLATNTGELFF.